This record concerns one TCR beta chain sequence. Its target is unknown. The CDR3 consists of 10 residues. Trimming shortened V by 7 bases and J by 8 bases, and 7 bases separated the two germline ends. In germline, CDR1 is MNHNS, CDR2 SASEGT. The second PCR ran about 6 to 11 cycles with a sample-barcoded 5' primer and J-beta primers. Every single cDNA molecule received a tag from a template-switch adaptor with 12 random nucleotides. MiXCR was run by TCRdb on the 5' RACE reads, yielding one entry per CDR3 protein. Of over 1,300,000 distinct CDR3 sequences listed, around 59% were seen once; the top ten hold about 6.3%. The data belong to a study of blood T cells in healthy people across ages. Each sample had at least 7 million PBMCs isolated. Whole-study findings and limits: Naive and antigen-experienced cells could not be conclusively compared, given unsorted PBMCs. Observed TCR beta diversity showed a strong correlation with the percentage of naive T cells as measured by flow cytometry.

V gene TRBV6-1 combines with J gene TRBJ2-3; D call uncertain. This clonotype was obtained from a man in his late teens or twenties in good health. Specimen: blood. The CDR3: CASTSPTQYF. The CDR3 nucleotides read TGTGCCAGCACAAGCCCTACGCAGTATTTT.